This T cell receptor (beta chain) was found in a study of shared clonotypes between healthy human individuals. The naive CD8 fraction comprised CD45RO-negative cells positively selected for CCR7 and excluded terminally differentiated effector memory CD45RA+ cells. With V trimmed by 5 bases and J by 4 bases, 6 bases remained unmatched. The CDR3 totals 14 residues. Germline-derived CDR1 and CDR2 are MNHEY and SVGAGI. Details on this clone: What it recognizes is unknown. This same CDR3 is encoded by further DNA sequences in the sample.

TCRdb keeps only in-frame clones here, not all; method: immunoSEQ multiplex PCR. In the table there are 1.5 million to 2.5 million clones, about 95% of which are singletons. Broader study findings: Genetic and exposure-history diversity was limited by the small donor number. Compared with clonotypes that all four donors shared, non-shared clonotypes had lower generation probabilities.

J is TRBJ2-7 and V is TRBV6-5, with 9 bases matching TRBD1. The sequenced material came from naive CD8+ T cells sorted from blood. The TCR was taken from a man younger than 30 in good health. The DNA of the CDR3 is TGTGCCAGCAGTAGGACAGGGGAGGGTTACGAGCAGTACTTC. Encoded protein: CASSRTGEGYEQYF.